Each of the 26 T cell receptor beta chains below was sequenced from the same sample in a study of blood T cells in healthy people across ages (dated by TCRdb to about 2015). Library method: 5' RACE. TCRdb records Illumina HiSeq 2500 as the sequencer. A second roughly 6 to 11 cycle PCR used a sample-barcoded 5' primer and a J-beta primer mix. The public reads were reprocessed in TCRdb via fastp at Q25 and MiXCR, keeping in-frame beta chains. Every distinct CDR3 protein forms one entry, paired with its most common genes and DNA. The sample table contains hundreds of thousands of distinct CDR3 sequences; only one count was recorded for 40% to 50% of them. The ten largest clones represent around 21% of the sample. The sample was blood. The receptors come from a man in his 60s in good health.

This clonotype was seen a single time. The chain's CDR3 is CASSPPLGDGIVEQYF. DNA of the CDR3: TGTGCCAGCAGCCCCCCCCTCGGGGACGGAATTGTCGAGCAGTACTTC. The gene calls are TRBV7-9 and TRBJ2-4; either TRBD1 or TRBD2 may supply D (5 bases each). The closer fit of TRBJ2-7 to the DNA end suggests the J call may be wrong. This CDR3 is built from 16 residues. Germline V lookup: CDR1 SEHNR, CDR2 FQNEAQ (reference sequence).

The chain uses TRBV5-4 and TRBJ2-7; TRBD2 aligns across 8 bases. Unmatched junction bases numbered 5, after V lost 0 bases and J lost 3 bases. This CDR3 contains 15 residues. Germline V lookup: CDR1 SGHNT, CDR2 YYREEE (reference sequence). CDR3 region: CASSLAGGGLYEQYF. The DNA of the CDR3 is TGTGCCAGCAGCTTGGCCGGCGGGGGGCTCTACGAGCAGTACTTC.

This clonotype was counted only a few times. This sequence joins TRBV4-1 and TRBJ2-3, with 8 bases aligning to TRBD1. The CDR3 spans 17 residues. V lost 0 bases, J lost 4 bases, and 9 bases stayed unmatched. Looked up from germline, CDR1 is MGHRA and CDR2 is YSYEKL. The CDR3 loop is CASSQDLGQGGADTQYF. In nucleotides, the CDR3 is TGCGCCAGCAGCCAAGATCTTGGACAGGGTGGTGCAGATACGCAGTATTTT.

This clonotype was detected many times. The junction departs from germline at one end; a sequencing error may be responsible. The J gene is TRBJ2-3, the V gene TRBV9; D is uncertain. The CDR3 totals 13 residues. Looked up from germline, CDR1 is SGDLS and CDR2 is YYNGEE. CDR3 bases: TGCGCCAGCAGCCCTGGTGGCCTTGATACGCAGTATTTT. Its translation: CASSPGGLDTQYF.

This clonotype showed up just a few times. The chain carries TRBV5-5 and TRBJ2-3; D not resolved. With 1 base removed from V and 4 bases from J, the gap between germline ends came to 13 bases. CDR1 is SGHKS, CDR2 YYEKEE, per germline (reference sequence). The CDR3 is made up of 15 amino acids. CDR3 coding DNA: TGTGCCAGCAGCTTGAAACTGGGGTCTTCAGATACGCAGTATTTT. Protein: CASSLKLGSSDTQYF.

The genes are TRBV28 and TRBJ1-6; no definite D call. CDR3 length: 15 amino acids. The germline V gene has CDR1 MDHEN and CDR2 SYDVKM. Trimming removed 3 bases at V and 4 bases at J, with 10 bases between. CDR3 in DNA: TGTGCCAGCAGTTTTGGTGGGCTTTATAATTCACCCCTCCACTTT. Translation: CASSFGGLYNSPLHF.

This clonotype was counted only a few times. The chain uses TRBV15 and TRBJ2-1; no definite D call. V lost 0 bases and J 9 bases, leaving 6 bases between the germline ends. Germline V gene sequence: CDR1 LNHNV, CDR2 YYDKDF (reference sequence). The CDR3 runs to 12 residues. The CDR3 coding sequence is TGTGCCACCAGCAGAGACCTGCCTGAGCAGTTCTTC. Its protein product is CATSRDLPEQFF. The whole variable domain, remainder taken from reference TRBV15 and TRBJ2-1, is DAMVIQNPRYQVTQFGKPVTLSCSQTLNHNVMYWYQQKSSQAPKLLFHYYDKDFNNEADTPDNFQSRRPNTSFCFLDIRSPGLGDTAMYLCATSRDLPEQFFGPGTRLTVL.

CDR3 region: CASSEFLAGELMDNEQFF. Here the CDR3 DNA reads TGTGCCAGCAGCGAGTTTCTAGCGGGGGAGCTGATGGACAATGAGCAGTTCTTC. The chain uses TRBV7-2 and TRBJ2-1; TRBD2 aligns across 10 bases. J gave up 5 bases and V 5 bases, and 15 bases lay outside the gene matches. CDR3 size: 18 residues. In germline, CDR1 is SGHTA, CDR2 FQGNSA.

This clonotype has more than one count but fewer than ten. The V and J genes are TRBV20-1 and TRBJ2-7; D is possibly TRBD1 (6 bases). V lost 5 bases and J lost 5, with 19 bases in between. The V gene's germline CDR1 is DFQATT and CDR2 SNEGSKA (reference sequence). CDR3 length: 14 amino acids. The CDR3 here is CSAAALQGNHEQYF. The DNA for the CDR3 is TGCAGTGCTGCGGCCCTACAGGGAAATCACGAGCAGTACTTC.

The CDR3 is CASSLLTTSLGRNEQYF. The CDR3 DNA follows: TGTGCCAGCAGCCTACTTACGACCAGCTTAGGGCGCAATGAGCAGTACTTC. The V gene is TRBV12-3 or TRBV12-4, the J gene TRBJ2-5, with D hard to call. V lost 6 bases and J 11 bases, leaving 31 bases between the germline ends. The CDR3 is made up of 17 amino acids.

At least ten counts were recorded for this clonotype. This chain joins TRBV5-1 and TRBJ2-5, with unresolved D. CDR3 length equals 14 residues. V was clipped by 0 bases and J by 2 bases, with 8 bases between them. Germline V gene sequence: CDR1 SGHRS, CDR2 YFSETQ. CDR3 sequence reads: CASSLGSVQETQYF. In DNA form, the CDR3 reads TGCGCCAGCAGCTTGGGCAGTGTACAAGAGACCCAGTACTTC.

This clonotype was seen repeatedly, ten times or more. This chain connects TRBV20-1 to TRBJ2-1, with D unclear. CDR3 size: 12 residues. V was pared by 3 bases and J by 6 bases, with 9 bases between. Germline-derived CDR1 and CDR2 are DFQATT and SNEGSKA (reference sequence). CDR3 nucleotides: TGCAGTGCTAGTCGCCGCCCCAATGAGCAGTTCTTC. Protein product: CSASRRPNEQFF.

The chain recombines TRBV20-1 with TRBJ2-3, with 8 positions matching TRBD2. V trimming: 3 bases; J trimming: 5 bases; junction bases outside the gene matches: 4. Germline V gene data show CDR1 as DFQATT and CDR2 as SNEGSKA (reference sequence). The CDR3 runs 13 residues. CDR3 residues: CSARASGGDTQYF. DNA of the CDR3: TGCAGTGCTAGGGCGAGCGGGGGAGATACGCAGTATTTT.

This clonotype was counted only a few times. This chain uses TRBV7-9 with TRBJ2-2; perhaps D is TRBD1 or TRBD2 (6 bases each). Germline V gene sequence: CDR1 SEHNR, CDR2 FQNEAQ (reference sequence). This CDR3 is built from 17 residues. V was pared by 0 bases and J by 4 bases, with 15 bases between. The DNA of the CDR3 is TGTGCCAGCAGCTTAGCCCTCGGAAAGGGGGGCACCGGGGAGCTGTTTTTT. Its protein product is CASSLALGKGGTGELFF.

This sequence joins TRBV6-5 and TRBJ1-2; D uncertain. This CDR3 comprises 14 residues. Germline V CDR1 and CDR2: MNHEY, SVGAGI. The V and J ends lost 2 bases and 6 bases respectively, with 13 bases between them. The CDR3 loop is CASSYGVLSDGYTF. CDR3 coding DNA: TGTGCCAGCAGTTACGGTGTCCTATCGGATGGCTACACCTTC.

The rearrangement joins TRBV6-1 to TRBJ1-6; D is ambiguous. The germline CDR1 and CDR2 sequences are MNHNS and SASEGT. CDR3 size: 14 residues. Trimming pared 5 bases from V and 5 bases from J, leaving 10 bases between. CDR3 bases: TGTGCCAGCAGTCCCCGGGAAAATAATTCACCCCTCCACTTT. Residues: CASSPRENNSPLHF.

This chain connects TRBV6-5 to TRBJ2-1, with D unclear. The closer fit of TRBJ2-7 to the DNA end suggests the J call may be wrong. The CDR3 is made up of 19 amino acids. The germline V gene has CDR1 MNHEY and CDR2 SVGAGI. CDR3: CASSYGSHDVRVIYNEQYF. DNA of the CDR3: TGTGCCAGCAGTTATGGGTCACACGATGTTAGGGTGATCTACAATGAGCAGTACTTC.

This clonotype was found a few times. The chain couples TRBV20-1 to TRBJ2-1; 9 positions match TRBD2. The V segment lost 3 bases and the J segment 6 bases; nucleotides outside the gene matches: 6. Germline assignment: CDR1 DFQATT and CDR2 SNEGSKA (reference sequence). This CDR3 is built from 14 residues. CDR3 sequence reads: CSASPQRGANEQFF. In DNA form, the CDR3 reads TGCAGTGCTAGTCCCCAGCGGGGGGCCAATGAGCAGTTCTTC.

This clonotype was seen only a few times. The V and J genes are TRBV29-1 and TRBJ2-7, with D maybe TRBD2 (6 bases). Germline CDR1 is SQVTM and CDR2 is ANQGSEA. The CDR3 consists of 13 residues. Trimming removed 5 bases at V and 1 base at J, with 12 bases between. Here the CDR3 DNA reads TGCAGCGTTTTCCCCCGGGGGTCCTACGAGCAGTACTTC. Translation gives CSVFPRGSYEQYF.

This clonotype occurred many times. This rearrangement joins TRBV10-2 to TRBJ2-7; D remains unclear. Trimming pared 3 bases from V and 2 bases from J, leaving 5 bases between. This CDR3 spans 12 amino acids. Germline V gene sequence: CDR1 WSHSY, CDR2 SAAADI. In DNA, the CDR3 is TGCGCCAGCAGTGACAGTACCTACGAGCAGTACTTC. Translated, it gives CASSDSTYEQYF.

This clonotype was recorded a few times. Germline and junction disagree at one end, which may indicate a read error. Here the CDR3 DNA reads TGTGCCACCGGCAGGGGAAGGACACCGAACTACGAGCAGTACTTC. Its translation is CATGRGRTPNYEQYF. The V gene is TRBV15, the J gene TRBJ2-7, with a tentative D call TRBD1 (6 bases). The germline V gene has CDR1 LNHNV and CDR2 YYDKDF (reference sequence). This CDR3 has 15 amino acids.

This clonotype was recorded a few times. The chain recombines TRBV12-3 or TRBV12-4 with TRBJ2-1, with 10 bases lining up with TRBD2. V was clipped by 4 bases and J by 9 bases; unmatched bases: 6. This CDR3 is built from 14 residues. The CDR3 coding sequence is TGTGCCAGCAGTTCTAGCGGGGGAGGCAGTGAGCAGTTCTTC. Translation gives CASSSSGGGSEQFF.

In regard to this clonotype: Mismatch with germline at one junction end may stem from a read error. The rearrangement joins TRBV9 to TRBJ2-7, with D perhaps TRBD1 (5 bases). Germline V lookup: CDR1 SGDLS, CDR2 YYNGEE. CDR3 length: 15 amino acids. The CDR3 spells CANSVGAGLRYEQYF. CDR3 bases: TGTGCCAACAGCGTAGGGGCCGGGCTACGCTACGAGCAGTACTTC.

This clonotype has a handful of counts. The CDR3 coding sequence is TGTGCCAGCAGCTTAGGCAGGGCCTTCCCTGAGAATGAGCAGTTCTTC. Amino acids: CASSLGRAFPENEQFF. V is TRBV7-8 and J is TRBJ2-1; TRBD1 is a possible D gene (5 bases). V dropped 1 base and J dropped 7 bases, with 17 bases sitting between them. CDR1 SGHVS and CDR2 FQNEAQ come from the germline V gene. The CDR3 has 16 amino acids.

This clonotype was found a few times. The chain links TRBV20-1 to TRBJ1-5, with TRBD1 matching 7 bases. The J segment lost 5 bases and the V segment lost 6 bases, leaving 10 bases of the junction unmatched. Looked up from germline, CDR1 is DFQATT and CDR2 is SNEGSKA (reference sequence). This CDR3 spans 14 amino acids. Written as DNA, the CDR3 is TGCAGTGCACCCACGAAGGGGGCCCATCAGCCCCAGCATTTT. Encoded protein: CSAPTKGAHQPQHF.

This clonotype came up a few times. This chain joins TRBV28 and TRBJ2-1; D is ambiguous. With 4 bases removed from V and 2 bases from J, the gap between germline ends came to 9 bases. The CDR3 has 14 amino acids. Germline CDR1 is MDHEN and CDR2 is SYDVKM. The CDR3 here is CASSSSATYNEQFF. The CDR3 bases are TGTGCCAGCAGTTCCTCCGCTACCTACAATGAGCAGTTCTTC.